This T cell receptor beta chain was observed in a study of OX40 agonist ivuxolimab in advanced cancers. Study details: Patients with prior anti-PD-1, anti-PD-L1 or anti-CTLA-4 therapy were eligible; about 40% had some.

With respect to this clone: Antigen unknown. At one end, the junction sequence differs from germline, possibly due to a read error.

Germline V lookup: CDR1 MNHNY, CDR2 SVGAGI (reference sequence). The CDR3 runs to 16 residues. TCRdb keeps only in-frame clones here, not all; method: immunoSEQ multiplex PCR. The data hold roughly 96,000 clones, with about 84% observed a single time. General study findings and limits: Certain nonresponders additionally had low normalized T-cell clonal expansion. Among T cells, CD8+ cells averaged more expanded clones than CD4+ cells.

The specimen comprised CD4+ or CD8+ T cells sorted from blood, sampled in a trial of the OX40 agonist ivuxolimab. The clonotype originates from an adult with an advanced solid tumor such as melanoma, head and neck, liver or kidney cancer. This rearrangement joins TRBV6-6 to TRBJ1-5; a possible D gene is TRBD1 (6 bases). In nucleotides, the CDR3 is TGTGCCAGCAGTCACTCGACAGGTGACCTCAATCAGCCCCAGCATTTT. Its protein is CASSHSTGDLNQPQHF.